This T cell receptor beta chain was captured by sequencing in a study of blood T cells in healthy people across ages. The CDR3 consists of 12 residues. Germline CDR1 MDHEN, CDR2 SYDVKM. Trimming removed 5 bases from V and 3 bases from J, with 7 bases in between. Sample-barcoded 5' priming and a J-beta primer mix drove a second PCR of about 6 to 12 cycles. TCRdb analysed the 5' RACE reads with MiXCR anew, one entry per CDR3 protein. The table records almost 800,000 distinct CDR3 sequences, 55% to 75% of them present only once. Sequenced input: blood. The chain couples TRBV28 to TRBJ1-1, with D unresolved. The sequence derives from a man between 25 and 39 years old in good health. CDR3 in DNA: TGTGCCAGCAGTCTACTCCACACTGAAGCTTTCTTT. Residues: CASSLLHTEAFF.